This entry lists 16 T cell receptor beta chains sequenced from one sample in a study of CD8 T cells in Susac syndrome. RNA totalling about 0.5 to 1 ug underwent reverse transcription with random hexamers. One entry per CDR3 protein results from TCRdb running MiXCR on the immunoSEQ multiplex PCR reads. The data hold about 440,000 distinct CDR3 sequences, with more than 80% observed a single time. Specimen: CD8+ T cells from PBMCs. These receptors were taken from a human donor with multiple sclerosis.

The chain is built from TRBV12-3 or TRBV12-4 and TRBJ2-1; perhaps TRBD2 as D (5 bases). The length of the CDR3 is 15 residues. Trimming took off 4 bases at V and 7 bases at J, with 17 bases between the two ends. CDR3: CASSSPGPTGNEQFF. The CDR3 nucleotides read TGTGCCAGCAGTTCCCCGGGTCCCACGGGGAATGAGCAGTTCTTC.

The chain links TRBV2 to TRBJ2-7; D is unresolved. Germline V gene data show CDR1 as SNHLY and CDR2 as FYNNEI. The CDR3 runs to 11 residues. V was cut by 11 bases and J by 3 bases, with 11 bases left in between. The CDR3, as DNA: TGTGCCGGGTACTGGGGCTACGAGCAGTACTTC. It specifies CAGYWGYEQYF. The full variable domain, rest sourced from reference TRBV2 and TRBJ2-7, is EPEVTQTPSHQVTQMGQEVILRCVPISNHLYFYWYRQILGQKVEFLVSFYNNEISEKSEIFDDQFSVERPDGSNFTLKIRSTKLEDSAMYFCAGYWGYEQYFGPGTRLTVT.

The chain combines TRBV28 with TRBJ2-3; D may match TRBD1 or TRBD2 (5 bases each). This CDR3 contains 14 residues. Germline CDR1 MDHEN, CDR2 SYDVKM. V was trimmed by 5 bases and J by 3 bases, leaving 12 bases between them. In DNA, the CDR3 is TGTGCCAGCAGTCCCGGGGCCCCGACAGATACGCAGTATTTT. Translated, it gives CASSPGAPTDTQYF.

This clonotype was counted only a few times. The chain carries TRBV4-2 and TRBJ1-3, with D hard to call. V lost 0 bases, J lost 0 bases, and 6 bases lay in between. The CDR3 is 15 residues long. Germline V gene lookup returns CDR1 LGHNA and CDR2 YNFKEQ. CDR3 region: CASSQDALSGNTIYF. The CDR3 region has the DNA TGTGCCAGCAGCCAAGATGCCCTCTCTGGAAACACCATATATTTT.

The V gene is TRBV7-9, the J gene TRBJ1-2; 8 nucleotides match TRBD1. This CDR3 comprises 15 residues. Germline trimming cut 5 bases from V and 4 bases from J; bases unmatched to any gene: 9. CDR1 SEHNR and CDR2 FQNEAQ come from the germline V gene (reference sequence). CDR3 DNA sequence: TGTGCCAGCAGCCAGGGGGCAGGGGGAATCTATGGCTACACCTTC. Amino acids: CASSQGAGGIYGYTF.

This rearrangement joins TRBV27 to TRBJ2-7; 7 nucleotides line up with TRBD2. CDR1 MNHEY and CDR2 SMNVEV come from the germline V gene (reference sequence). The CDR3 contains 14 residues. V lost 7 bases to trimming and J lost 2 bases; unmatched junction nucleotides: 8. CDR3 in amino acids: CASTPVGGAYEQYF. The CDR3 bases are TGTGCCAGCACTCCAGTGGGGGGGGCCTACGAGCAGTACTTC.

The J gene is TRBJ1-1, the V gene TRBV28; D possibly corresponds to TRBD1 (5 bases). V shed 8 bases and J shed 10 bases, with 14 bases lying between them. The CDR3 covers 11 residues. In germline, CDR1 is MDHEN, CDR2 SYDVKM. Here the CDR3 reads CASLNRFGAFF. The CDR3, as DNA: TGTGCCAGCCTAAACAGGTTTGGAGCTTTCTTT.

This clonotype appeared once. This rearrangement joins TRBV24-1 to TRBJ1-4; maybe TRBD1 (6 bases). CDR1 is KGHDR and CDR2 is SFDVKD in the germline V gene. The CDR3 covers 15 residues. Trimming removed 4 bases at V and 7 bases at J, with 15 bases between. CDR3 DNA: TGTGCCACCAGTGAGGGAGGGGGGAGAGGTGAAAAACTGTTTTTT. This encodes CATSEGGGRGEKLFF.

This chain uses TRBV7-9 with TRBJ2-3; 8 nucleotides agree with TRBD1. The J segment lost 5 bases and the V segment lost 5 bases, leaving 9 bases of the junction unmatched. The CDR3 is made up of 15 amino acids. From germline, CDR1 is SEHNR and CDR2 FQNEAQ (reference sequence). CDR3 sequence reads: CASSARTGPRDTQYF. In nucleotides, the CDR3 is TGTGCCAGCAGCGCCCGGACAGGGCCCCGAGATACGCAGTATTTT.

J is TRBJ2-5 and V is TRBV4-2; a possible D gene is TRBD2 (5 bases). Trimming cost V 0 bases and J 1 base, with 12 bases left between them. This CDR3 is built from 16 residues. CDR1 is LGHNA and CDR2 is YNFKEQ in the germline V gene. The CDR3 bases are TGTGCCAGCAGCCAAGATCACGCTAGCCCCCAAGAGACCCAGTACTTC. Translation gives CASSQDHASPQETQYF.

This clonotype showed up many times. The chain is built from TRBV5-1 and TRBJ2-7, with 7 bases fitting TRBD1. Germline CDR1 reads SGHRS; CDR2 reads YFSETQ. The junction had 5 bases not matched to a gene; V was cut back by 4 bases and J by 1 base. The CDR3 contains 14 residues. CDR3 amino acids: CASSPGTASYEQYF. The CDR3 bases are TGCGCCAGCAGCCCCGGGACAGCATCCTACGAGCAGTACTTC.

This clonotype was picked up one time. The chain is built from TRBV27 and TRBJ1-4; D is unresolved. With 4 bases removed from V and 4 bases from J, the gap between germline ends came to 13 bases. Germline CDR1 is MNHEY and CDR2 is SMNVEV (reference sequence). This CDR3 has 15 residues. In nucleotides, the CDR3 is TGTGCCAGCAGTTCTCCTACAGACATTAATGAAAAACTGTTTTTT. Residues: CASSSPTDINEKLFF.

The rearrangement uses TRBV6-1 and TRBJ2-5; possibly TRBD2 for D (7 bases). Germline-derived CDR1 and CDR2 are MNHNS and SASEGT. V gave up 3 bases and J gave up 5 bases, with 13 bases separating them. This CDR3 has 14 residues. The CDR3 here is CASSEGGGGETQYF. DNA for the CDR3: TGTGCCAGCAGTGAGGGAGGGGGAGGGGAGACCCAGTACTTC.

J is TRBJ2-5 and V is TRBV14, with D perhaps TRBD1 (5 bases). The CDR3 is 14 residues long. CDR1 and CDR2 (germline): SGHDN, FVKESK. Trimming cost V 0 bases and J 7 bases, with 12 bases left between them. The CDR3 coding sequence is TGTGCCAGCAGCCAAGACAGGGAACTTTGGACCCAGTACTTC. Translating it yields CASSQDRELWTQYF.

There are a few counts of this clonotype. The chain carries TRBV29-1 and TRBJ2-1; possible D gene TRBD2, 5 bases. From germline, CDR1 is SQVTM and CDR2 ANQGSEA. V was shortened by 1 base and J by 8 bases, with 12 bases between the two germline ends. CDR3 length: 13 amino acids. This chain's CDR3 is CSVEGWGEDEQFF. The CDR3 DNA follows: TGCAGCGTTGAAGGGTGGGGAGAGGATGAGCAGTTCTTC.

The rearrangement uses TRBV12-3 or TRBV12-4 and TRBJ1-1; D is unclear. The CDR3 spans 13 residues. Deletions cut 3 bases from V and 10 bases from J, with 15 bases between. The CDR3 bases are TGTGCCAGCAGTTTGTCCCTTCCCCATGGAGCTTTCTTT. It specifies CASSLSLPHGAFF.